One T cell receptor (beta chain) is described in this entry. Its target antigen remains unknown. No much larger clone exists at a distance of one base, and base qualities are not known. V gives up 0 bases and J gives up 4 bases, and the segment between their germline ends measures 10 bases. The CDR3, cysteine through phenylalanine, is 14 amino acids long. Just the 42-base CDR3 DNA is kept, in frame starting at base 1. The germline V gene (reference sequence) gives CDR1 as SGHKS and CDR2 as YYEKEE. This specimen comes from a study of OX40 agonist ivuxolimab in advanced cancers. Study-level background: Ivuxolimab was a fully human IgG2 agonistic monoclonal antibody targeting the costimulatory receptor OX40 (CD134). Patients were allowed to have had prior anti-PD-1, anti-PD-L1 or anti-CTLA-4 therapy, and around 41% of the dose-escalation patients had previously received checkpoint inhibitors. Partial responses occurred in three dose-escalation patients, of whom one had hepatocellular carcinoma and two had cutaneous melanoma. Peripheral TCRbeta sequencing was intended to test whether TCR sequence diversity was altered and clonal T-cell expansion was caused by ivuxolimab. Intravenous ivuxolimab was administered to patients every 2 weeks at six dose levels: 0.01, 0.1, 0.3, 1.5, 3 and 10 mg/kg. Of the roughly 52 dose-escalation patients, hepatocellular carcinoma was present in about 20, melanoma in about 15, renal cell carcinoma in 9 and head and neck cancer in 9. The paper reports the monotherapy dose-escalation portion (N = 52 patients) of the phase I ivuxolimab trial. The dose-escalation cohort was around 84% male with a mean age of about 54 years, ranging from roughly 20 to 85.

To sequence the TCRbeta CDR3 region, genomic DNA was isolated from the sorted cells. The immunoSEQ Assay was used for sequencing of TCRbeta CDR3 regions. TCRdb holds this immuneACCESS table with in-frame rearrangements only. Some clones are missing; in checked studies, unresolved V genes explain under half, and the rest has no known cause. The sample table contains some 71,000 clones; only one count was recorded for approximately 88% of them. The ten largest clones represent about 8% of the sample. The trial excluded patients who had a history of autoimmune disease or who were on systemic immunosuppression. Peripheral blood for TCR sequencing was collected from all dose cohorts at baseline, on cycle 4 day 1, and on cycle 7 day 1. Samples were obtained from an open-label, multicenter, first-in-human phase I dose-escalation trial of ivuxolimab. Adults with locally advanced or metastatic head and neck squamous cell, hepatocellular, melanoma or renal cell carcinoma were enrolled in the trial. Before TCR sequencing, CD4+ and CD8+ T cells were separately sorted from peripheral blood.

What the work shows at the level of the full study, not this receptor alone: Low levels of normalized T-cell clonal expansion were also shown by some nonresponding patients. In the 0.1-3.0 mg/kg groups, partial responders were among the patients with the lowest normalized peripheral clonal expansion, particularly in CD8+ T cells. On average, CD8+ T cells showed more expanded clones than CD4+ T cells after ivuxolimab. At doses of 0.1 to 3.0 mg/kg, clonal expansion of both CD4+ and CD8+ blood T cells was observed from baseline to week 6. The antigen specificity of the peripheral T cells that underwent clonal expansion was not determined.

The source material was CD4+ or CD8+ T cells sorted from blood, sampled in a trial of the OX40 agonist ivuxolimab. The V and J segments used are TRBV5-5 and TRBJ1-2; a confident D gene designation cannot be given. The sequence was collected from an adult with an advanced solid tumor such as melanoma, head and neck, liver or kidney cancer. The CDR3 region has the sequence CASSLVLAIYGYTF. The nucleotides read TGTGCCAGCAGCTTGGTCTTGGCAATCTATGGCTACACCTTC.